The entry that follows covers one T cell receptor (beta chain) sequence. This sample is part of a study of PD-L1 blockade in urothelial cancer. Time point defined: peripheral blood 6 weeks after treatment start. Profiling relied on immunoSEQ multiplex PCR, and the TCRdb table lists in-frame clones only, not all of them. The repertoire holds about 48,000 clones, with approximately 80% as singletons. This receptor was obtained from a man between 65 and 85 years old with urothelial cancer. The sample here was PBMCs, taken around atezolizumab (anti-PD-L1) treatment.

The CDR3 region is CASSSGFSGANVLTF. DNA of the CDR3: TGTGCCAGCAGCTCCGGGTTCTCTGGGGCCAACGTCCTGACTTTC. This chain links TRBV6-5 with TRBJ2-6; D unresolved. The CDR3 is made up of 15 amino acids. In germline, CDR1 is MNHEY, CDR2 SVGAGI. V was trimmed by 6 bases and J by 0 bases, leaving 9 bases between them.